This T cell receptor (beta chain) was observed in a study of T cell responses to AZD1222 COVID-19 vaccine. Germline CDR1 and CDR2: MNHEY and SVGAGI. The CDR3 contains 15 residues. The V and J ends lost 2 bases and 1 base respectively, with 12 bases between them. Only in-frame clones appear in the TCRdb table, and some are missing; sequencing was by immunoSEQ multiplex PCR. Of about 120,000 clones in the sample, more than 75% were seen once. V usage is TRBV6-5 and J usage is TRBJ2-7; maybe TRBD2 (5 bases). The input for sequencing was peripheral blood, taken 28 days after the second AZD1222 dose. The clonotype was recovered from an adult who received the AZD1222 COVID-19 vaccine. CDR3 sequence (DNA): TGTGCCAGCAGTTACCGGGATCTCCTATCCTACGAGCAGTACTTC. Translated, it gives CASSYRDLLSYEQYF.